This TCR beta chain emerged from a study of technical replicates of blood from a few donors. Here immunoSEQ multiplex PCR was the method, and the copy in TCRdb shows in-frame clones only, minus some. The sample lists 60,000 to 80,000 clones, around nine tenths occurring once. This clone was counted a single time. The sequenced material came from PBMCs. The receptor was isolated from a human donor in good health. Some clones in this sample may be carry-over from other donors' samples.

CDR3 DNA: TGCGCCAGCAGCTGGGGACAGGGGAACGGCGACTACACCTTC. Residues: CASSWGQGNGDYTF. This chain uses TRBV5-1 with TRBJ1-2, with 10 bases identical to TRBD1. J lost 10 bases, V lost 3 bases, and 9 bases had no gene match. The CDR3 is 14 residues long. Germline CDR1 and CDR2: SGHRS and YFSETQ. The whole variable domain, remainder taken from reference TRBV5-1 and TRBJ1-2, is KAGVTQTPRYLIKTRGQQVTLSCSPISGHRSVSWYQQTPGQGLQFLFEYFSETQRNKGNFPGRFSGRQFSNSRSEMNVSTLELGDSALYLCASSWGQGNGDYTFGSGTRLTVV.